This T cell receptor (beta chain) was observed in a study of human T cells and chemical hapten exposure. Whole-study context: Alopecia universalis, totalis or areata was present in patients who were mostly female.

As for time point: patch test 2, 6 weeks after DPC sensitization. Treatment reported: therapeutic diphenylcyclopropenone sensitization with weekly scalp DPC. Total RNA came from unfractionated whole blood. As regards this clonotype: Its target is unknown.

Findings and limits, study-wide: Donors' alopecia may make their immune response differ from healthy people's. Versus controls, significantly more large CDR3 similarity clusters arose from expanded TCRs.

CDR3 length: 13 amino acids. V lost 6 bases, J lost 5 bases, and 3 bases stayed unmatched. MiXCR was run by TCRdb on the RACE reads, yielding one entry per CDR3 protein. The top ten clones hold roughly 2.2% of a sample with 100,000 or so distinct CDR3 sequences, roughly 11% of them seen once. The rearrangement joins TRBV12-3 or TRBV12-4 to TRBJ1-2; TRBD1 aligns across 10 bases. Sequenced here: whole blood, sampled in connection with sensitization to the hapten diphenylcyclopropenone (DPC). This TCR came from a man aged 40-49 years with alopecia areata. Some clones in this sample may be carry-over from other donors' samples. The CDR3 DNA reads as TGTGCCAGCAGGACAGGGGGCAAGTATGGCTACACCTTC. Residues: CASRTGGKYGYTF.